This T cell receptor (beta chain) emerged from a study of blood T cell repertoires in COVID-19. On the study more broadly: COVID-19 samples from acute and convalescent phases originated in the United States, Italy and Spain. The analysed material was cDNA or gDNA that came from T cells, B-cell-depleted T cells, or PBMCs.

In the authors' workflow: Nucleated cell counts were estimated from reference gene primer amplification. Sequencing used immunoSEQ multiplex PCR; TCRdb keeps in-frame clones, though not all of them. D and trimming were read from the DNA, whereas the V and J calls and clone size are those reported in that table. The sample yields over 55,000 clones, roughly 85% seen once. This sequence was found in a human donor in a cohort sampled during active COVID-19. Material: peripheral blood.

CDR3 region: CAWRLGKNTGELFF. In DNA form, the CDR3 reads TGTGCCTGGCGACTAGGCAAGAACACCGGGGAGCTGTTTTTT. The chain is built from TRBV30 and TRBJ2-2; weak D call: TRBD2 (6 bases). Germline CDR1 reads GTSNPN; CDR2 reads SVGIG (reference sequence). The CDR3 spans 14 residues. Trimming shortened V by 5 bases and J by 1 base, and 11 bases separated the two germline ends. Complete variable domain (other parts from reference TRBV30 and TRBJ2-2): SQTIHQWPATLVQPVGSPLSLECTVEGTSNPNLYWYRQAAGRGLQLLFYSVGIGQISSEVPQNLSASRPQDRQFILSSKKLLLSDSGFYLCAWRLGKNTGELFFGEGSRLTVL.